This T cell receptor (beta chain) was sequenced for a study of CD8 T cells in ankylosing spondylitis. This CDR3 spans 13 amino acids. With 5 bases clipped from V and 10 bases from J, the junction kept 10 bases outside the gene matches. In germline, CDR1 is SEHNR, CDR2 FQNEAQ (reference sequence). As to this clonotype: Its specificity is unknown.

General study findings and limits: A motif in TCR beta, a set of seven to nine highly homologous variants, appeared characteristic of ankylosing spondylitis blood. CD8+ disease-linked clones were present at relatively low frequencies in blood. Disease-linked clones were reportedly significantly enriched in matched ankylosing spondylitis synovial fluid.

Making use of molecular barcodes, quantitative 5'-RACE generated TCR beta libraries. TCRdb passed the 5' RACE reads through MiXCR, listing each CDR3 protein once. Seen here are 750,000 to 850,000 distinct CDR3 sequences, approximately 12% observed once, and the top ten hold 0.51%. The sequencing sample was made of blood, either unsorted or a sorted T cell fraction (not recorded which). The gene calls are TRBV7-9 and TRBJ1-2; 7 bases agree with TRBD1. This receptor was identified in a male donor with ankylosing spondylitis. CDR3: CASSTGTVSNYTF. The CDR3 bases are TGTGCCAGCAGCACCGGGACAGTCTCTAACTACACCTTC.